Below are 18 T cell receptor beta chains sequenced from a single sample in a study of shared clonotypes between healthy human individuals. Sequenced by immunoSEQ multiplex PCR; TCRdb stores in-frame clones only, minus some. The top ten hold more than 10% of the sample, which has about 520,000 clones, 60% to 80% seen once. The material sequenced was PBMCs. The receptor set was obtained from a woman in her forties in good health. Some clones in this sample may be carry-over from other donors' samples.

This chain uses TRBV27 with TRBJ2-1; 9 bases agree with TRBD2. The junction had 18 bases not matched to a gene; V was cut back by 8 bases and J by 4 bases. Germline V lookup: CDR1 MNHEY, CDR2 SMNVEV (reference sequence). The CDR3 is made up of 18 amino acids. The CDR3: CASRPRFTSSGVYNEQFF. As DNA, the CDR3 is TGTGCCAGCCGCCCGAGATTTACCTCTAGCGGGGTTTACAATGAGCAGTTCTTC.

The chain joins TRBV14 to TRBJ2-3; D gene ambiguous. This CDR3 comprises 13 residues. The germline CDR1 and CDR2 sequences are SGHDN and FVKESK. The V end lost 4 bases, the J end lost 0 bases, and 5 bases lay between the germline ends. The CDR3 nucleotides read TGTGCCAGCAGCCGGCCAAGCACAGATACGCAGTATTTT. Translated, it gives CASSRPSTDTQYF.

The chain joins TRBV5-6 to TRBJ2-1, with 8 bases aligning to TRBD1. After removal of 6 bases from V and 4 bases from J, the junction contained 9 bases not matched to a gene. The CDR3 runs 15 residues. The germline V gene encodes CDR1 SGHDT and CDR2 YYEEEE. The CDR3 loop is CASIKTGDGYNEQFF. In DNA, the CDR3 is TGTGCCAGCATCAAGACAGGGGACGGGTACAATGAGCAGTTCTTC.

The chain links TRBV19 to TRBJ1-2; D uncertain. The CDR3 spans 13 residues. V was shortened by 3 bases and J by 3 bases, with 8 bases between the two germline ends. Germline V gene sequence: CDR1 LNHDA, CDR2 SQIVND (reference sequence). The CDR3 protein is CASSIGQHYGYTF. CDR3 coding DNA: TGTGCCAGTAGTATCGGGCAGCACTATGGCTACACCTTC.

The rearrangement links TRBV28 to TRBJ2-1; unclear D gene. Trimming shortened V by 3 bases and J by 2 bases, and 5 bases separated the two germline ends. CDR1 is MDHEN and CDR2 is SYDVKM in the germline V gene. The CDR3 covers 13 residues. This CDR3 reads CASSLDAYNEQFF. In DNA, the CDR3 is TGTGCCAGCAGTTTGGACGCCTACAATGAGCAGTTCTTC. The full variable domain, with the rest looked up from reference TRBV28 and TRBJ2-1, is DVKVTQSSRYLVKRTGEKVFLECVQDMDHENMFWYRQDPGLGLRLIYFSYDVKMKEKGDIPEGYSVSREKKERFSLILESASTNQTSMYLCASSLDAYNEQFFGPGTRLTVL.

This sequence joins TRBV6-5 and TRBJ2-3; D is unclear. Per the germline V gene, CDR1 is MNHEY and CDR2 is SVGAGI. CDR3 length: 13 amino acids. Between the trimmed V and J ends, which lost 6 bases and 2 bases, there was a span of 9 bases. CDR3 DNA sequence: TGTGCCAGCAGGGGCAGGCCCACAGATACGCAGTATTTT. It translates to CASRGRPTDTQYF.

V gene TRBV11-3 combines with J gene TRBJ2-2; TRBD1 or TRBD2 may be the D gene (6 bases each). Germline-derived CDR1 and CDR2 are SGHNT and YENEEA. Trimming cost V 6 bases and J 3 bases, with 14 bases left between them. The CDR3 is 15 amino acids. The CDR3 spells CASSSRGPDTGELFF. In DNA, the CDR3 is TGTGCCAGCAGTTCTCGGGGGCCGGACACCGGGGAGCTGTTTTTT.

Note on this clone: Within the sample, other DNA sequences also encode this same CDR3. CDR3 loop: CASSLVSGTGHEQFF. The CDR3 region has the DNA TGTGCCAGCAGCCTAGTCTCCGGGACAGGGCATGAGCAGTTCTTC. The chain recombines TRBV11-3 with TRBJ2-1; 9 bases line up with TRBD1. V gave up 5 bases and J gave up 8 bases; unmatched junction bases: 10. The CDR3 has 15 amino acids. Per germline, CDR1 SGHNT and CDR2 YENEEA.

V and J are TRBV7-2 and TRBJ1-1; a weak D match, TRBD1 (6 bases). The CDR3 has 15 amino acids. V lost 5 bases and J lost 2, with 15 bases in between. Germline values: CDR1 SGHTA, CDR2 FQGNSA. The CDR3 sequence is CASSGGRWINTEAFF. CDR3 DNA sequence: TGTGCCAGCAGCGGGGGGCGCTGGATTAACACTGAAGCTTTCTTT.

Worth noting for this clone: Other DNA sequences in this specimen translate into the identical CDR3. The chain couples TRBV7-3 to TRBJ2-1; D is perhaps TRBD1 or TRBD2 (5 bases each). Germline V lookup: CDR1 SGHTA, CDR2 FQGTGA. Trimming removed 6 bases from V and 1 base from J, with 10 bases in between. The CDR3 length is 14 residues. CDR3: CASSPGQSYNEQFF. CDR3 nucleotide sequence: TGTGCCAGCAGTCCGGGGCAGTCCTACAATGAGCAGTTCTTC.

In this sample, this clone turned up many times. V and J are TRBV19 and TRBJ2-5; a possible D gene is TRBD1 (5 bases). The CDR3 totals 15 residues. Germline V lookup: CDR1 LNHDA, CDR2 SQIVND (reference sequence). The V end was cut by 2 bases, the J end by 4 bases, with 14 bases between. CDR3 sequence reads: CASSIRPRVGETQYF. The CDR3 DNA reads TGTGCCAGTAGTATAAGACCCAGGGTAGGAGAGACCCAGTACTTC.

This clone was recorded a few times. This rearrangement joins TRBV30 to TRBJ1-5, with 7 nucleotides matching TRBD1. J was trimmed by 7 bases and V by 0 bases; bases with no gene match: 6. The CDR3 runs 14 residues. Germline V gene data show CDR1 as GTSNPN and CDR2 as SVGIG (reference sequence). This chain's CDR3 is CAWSVTGSYQPQHF. The DNA for the CDR3 is TGTGCCTGGAGTGTGACAGGGTCTTACCAGCCCCAGCATTTT.

This clone was recorded a few times. The V gene is TRBV7-9, the J gene TRBJ2-3, with 11 bases that match TRBD2. V was pared by 5 bases and J by 5 bases, with 9 bases of the junction left unmatched. Germline CDR1 SEHNR, CDR2 FQNEAQ (reference sequence). The CDR3 is made up of 16 amino acids. CDR3 amino acids: CASSQSSGRYQDTQYF. For the CDR3, the DNA is TGTGCCAGCAGCCAGTCTAGCGGGAGGTATCAAGATACGCAGTATTTT.

V usage is TRBV27 and J usage is TRBJ2-3; TRBD1 might be the D (5 bases). Per the germline V gene, CDR1 is MNHEY and CDR2 is SMNVEV (reference sequence). CDR3 length: 14 residues. V lost 7 bases to trimming and J lost 0 bases, with 11 bases between them. CDR3 loop: CASTTGRSTDTQYF. The CDR3, as DNA: TGTGCCAGCACAACAGGCCGCAGCACAGATACGCAGTATTTT.

The CDR3 loop is CASSAAGGAGQPQHF. The CDR3 DNA follows: TGTGCCAGCAGCGCGGCGGGGGGCGCGGGGCAGCCCCAGCATTTT. V usage is TRBV9 and J usage is TRBJ1-5; tentative D call: TRBD1 (6 bases). V lost 3 bases to trimming and J lost 7 bases, with 17 bases between them. Germline V gives CDR1 SGDLS, CDR2 YYNGEE. The CDR3 loop spans 15 amino acids.

V is TRBV4-1 and J is TRBJ2-2, with D perhaps TRBD2 (6 bases). This CDR3 is 17 amino acids long. The germline gives CDR1 MGHRA, CDR2 YSYEKL. With 1 base removed from V and 5 bases from J, the gap between germline ends came to 17 bases. The CDR3 loop is CASSQVRLAISTGELFF. For the CDR3, the DNA is TGCGCCAGCAGCCAAGTTCGGCTAGCGATATCGACCGGGGAGCTGTTTTTT.

CDR3 amino acids: CASSILTGQESGYTF. In DNA, the CDR3 is TGTGCCAGTAGTATACTGACGGGACAGGAGTCTGGCTACACCTTC. The V and J genes are TRBV19 and TRBJ1-2; 8 bases match TRBD1. Germline V CDR1 and CDR2: LNHDA, SQIVND (reference sequence). The CDR3 spans 15 residues. Trimming removed 2 bases from V and 7 bases from J; junction bases left unmatched: 9.

The count of this clone is one. The rearrangement uses TRBV29-1 and TRBJ2-5; tentatively, D is TRBD2 (6 bases). The ends were cut back, 4 bases at V and 5 bases at J, with 14 bases in the middle. Germline assignment: CDR1 SQVTM and CDR2 ANQGSEA. The CDR3 covers 13 residues. CDR3 nucleotides: TGCAGCGTTGGGAGGGAGGTCAGCGAGACCCAGTACTTC. Translated: CSVGREVSETQYF.